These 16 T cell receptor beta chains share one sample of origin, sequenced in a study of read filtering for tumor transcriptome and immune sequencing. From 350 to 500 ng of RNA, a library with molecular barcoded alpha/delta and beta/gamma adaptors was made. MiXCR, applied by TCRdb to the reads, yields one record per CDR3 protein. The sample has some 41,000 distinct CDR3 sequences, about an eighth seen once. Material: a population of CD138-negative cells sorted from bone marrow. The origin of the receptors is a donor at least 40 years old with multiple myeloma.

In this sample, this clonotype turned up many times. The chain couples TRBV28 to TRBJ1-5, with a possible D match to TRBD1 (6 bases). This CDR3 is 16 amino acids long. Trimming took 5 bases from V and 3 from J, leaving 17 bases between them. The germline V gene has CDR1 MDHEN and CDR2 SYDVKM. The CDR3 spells CASSIGTPSFNQPQHF. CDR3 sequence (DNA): TGTGCCAGCAGTATCGGGACACCTTCTTTCAATCAGCCCCAGCATTTT.

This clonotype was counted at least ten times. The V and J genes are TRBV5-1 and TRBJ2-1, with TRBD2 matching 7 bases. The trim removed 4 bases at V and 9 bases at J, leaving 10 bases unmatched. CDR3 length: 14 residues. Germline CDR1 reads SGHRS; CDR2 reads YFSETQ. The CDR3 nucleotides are TGCGCCAGCAGCCTGGGAGGGGCCGGGGGTGAGCAGTTCTTC. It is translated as CASSLGGAGGEQFF.

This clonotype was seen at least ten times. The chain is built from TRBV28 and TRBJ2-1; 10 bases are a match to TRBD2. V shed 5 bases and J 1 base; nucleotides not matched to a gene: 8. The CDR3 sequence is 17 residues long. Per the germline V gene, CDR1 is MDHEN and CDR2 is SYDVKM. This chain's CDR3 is CASSPPLAGVSYNEQFF. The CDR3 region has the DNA TGTGCCAGCAGTCCCCCTCTAGCGGGGGTTTCCTACAATGAGCAGTTCTTC. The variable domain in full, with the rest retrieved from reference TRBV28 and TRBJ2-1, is DVKVTQSSRYLVKRTGEKVFLECVQDMDHENMFWYRQDPGLGLRLIYFSYDVKMKEKGDIPEGYSVSREKKERFSLILESASTNQTSMYLCASSPPLAGVSYNEQFFGPGTRLTVL.

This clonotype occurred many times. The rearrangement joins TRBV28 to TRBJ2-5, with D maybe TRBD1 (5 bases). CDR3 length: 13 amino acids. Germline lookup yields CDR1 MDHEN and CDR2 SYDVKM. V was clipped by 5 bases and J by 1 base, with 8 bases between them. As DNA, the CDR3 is TGTGCCAGCAGTGGACATTTCCAAGAGACCCAGTACTTC. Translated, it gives CASSGHFQETQYF.

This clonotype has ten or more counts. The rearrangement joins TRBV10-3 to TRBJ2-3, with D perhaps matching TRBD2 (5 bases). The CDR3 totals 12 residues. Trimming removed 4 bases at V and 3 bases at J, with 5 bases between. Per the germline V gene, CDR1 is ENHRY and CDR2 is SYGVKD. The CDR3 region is CAISGGTDTQYF. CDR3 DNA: TGTGCCATCAGTGGAGGGACAGATACGCAGTATTTT.

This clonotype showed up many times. CDR3 amino acids: CASTQGVGTGRKINEKLFF. CDR3 nucleotides: TGTGCCAGCACCCAAGGAGTGGGGACAGGGAGGAAGATTAATGAAAAACTGTTTTTT. The chain carries TRBV28 and TRBJ1-4, with 9 bases aligning to TRBD1. The V gene end was trimmed by 7 bases and the J gene end by 4 bases; junction bases not matched to a gene: 19. CDR3 size: 19 residues. Per the germline V gene, CDR1 is MDHEN and CDR2 is SYDVKM. Full variable domain (rest looked up from reference TRBV28 and TRBJ1-4): DVKVTQSSRYLVKRTGEKVFLECVQDMDHENMFWYRQDPGLGLRLIYFSYDVKMKEKGDIPEGYSVSREKKERFSLILESASTNQTSMYLCASTQGVGTGRKINEKLFFGSGTQLSVL.

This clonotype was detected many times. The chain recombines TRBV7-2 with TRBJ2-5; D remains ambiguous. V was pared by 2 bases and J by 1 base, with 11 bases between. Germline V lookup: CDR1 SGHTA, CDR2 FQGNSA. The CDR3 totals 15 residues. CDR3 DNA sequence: TGTGCCAGCAGCTTAAACGGAGTGGTCCAAGAGACCCAGTACTTC. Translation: CASSLNGVVQETQYF.

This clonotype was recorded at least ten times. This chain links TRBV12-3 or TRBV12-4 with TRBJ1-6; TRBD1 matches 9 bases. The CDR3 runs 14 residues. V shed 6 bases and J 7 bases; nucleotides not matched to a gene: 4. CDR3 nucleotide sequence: TGTGCCAGCAGACCCGGACAGGGGAATTCACCCCTCCACTTT. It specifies CASRPGQGNSPLHF.

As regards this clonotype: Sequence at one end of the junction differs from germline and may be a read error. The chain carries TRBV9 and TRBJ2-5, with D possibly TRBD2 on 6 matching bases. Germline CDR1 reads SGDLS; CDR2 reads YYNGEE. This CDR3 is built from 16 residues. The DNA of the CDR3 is TGTGCCAGCAACGTAGGAGCCTACCCGGAGGGAGAGACCCAGTACTTC. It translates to CASNVGAYPEGETQYF.

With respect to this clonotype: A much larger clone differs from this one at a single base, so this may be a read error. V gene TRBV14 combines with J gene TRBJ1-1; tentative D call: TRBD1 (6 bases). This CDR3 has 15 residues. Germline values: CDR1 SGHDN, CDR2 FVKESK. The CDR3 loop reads CASSARDTLNTVAFF. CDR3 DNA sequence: TGTGCCAGCAGCGCCCGGGACACTTTGAACACTGTAGCTTTCTTT. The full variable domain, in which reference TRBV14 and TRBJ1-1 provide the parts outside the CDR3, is EAGVTQFPSHSVIEKGQTVTLRCDPISGHDNLYWYRRVMGKEIKFLLHFVKESKQDESGMPNNRFLAERTGGTYSTLKVQPAELEDSGVYFCASSARDTLNTVAFFGQGTRLTVV.

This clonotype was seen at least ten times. Here the CDR3 reads CSARPRGGLNNEQFF. DNA for the CDR3: TGCAGTGCTAGACCCCGGGGGGGCCTAAACAATGAGCAGTTCTTC. J is TRBJ2-1 and V is TRBV20-1; 8 bases line up with TRBD2. This CDR3 spans 15 amino acids. V dropped 2 bases and J dropped 5; count of bases not matched to a gene: 8. Germline V gene lookup returns CDR1 DFQATT and CDR2 SNEGSKA (reference sequence).

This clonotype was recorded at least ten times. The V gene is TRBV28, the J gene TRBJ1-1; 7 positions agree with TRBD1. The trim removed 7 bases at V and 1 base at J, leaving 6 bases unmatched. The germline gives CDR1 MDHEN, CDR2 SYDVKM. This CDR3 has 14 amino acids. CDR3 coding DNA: TGTGCCAGCACCCGGGCAGGGGGGAACACTGAAGCTTTCTTT. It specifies CASTRAGGNTEAFF. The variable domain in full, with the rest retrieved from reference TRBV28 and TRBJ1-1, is DVKVTQSSRYLVKRTGEKVFLECVQDMDHENMFWYRQDPGLGLRLIYFSYDVKMKEKGDIPEGYSVSREKKERFSLILESASTNQTSMYLCASTRAGGNTEAFFGQGTRLTVV.

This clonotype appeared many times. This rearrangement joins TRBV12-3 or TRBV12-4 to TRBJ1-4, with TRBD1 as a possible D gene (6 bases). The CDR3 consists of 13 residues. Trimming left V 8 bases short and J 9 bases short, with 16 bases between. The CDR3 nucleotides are TGTGCCAGCGGACCCAGGGGAGGGAAAAAACTGTTTTTT. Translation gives CASGPRGGKKLFF.

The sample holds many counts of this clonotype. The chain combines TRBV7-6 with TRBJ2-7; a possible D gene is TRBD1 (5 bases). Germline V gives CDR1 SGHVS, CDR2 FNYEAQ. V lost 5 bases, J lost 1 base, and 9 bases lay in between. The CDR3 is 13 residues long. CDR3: CASSTQGSYEQYF. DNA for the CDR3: TGTGCCAGCAGCACGCAGGGATCCTACGAGCAGTACTTC.

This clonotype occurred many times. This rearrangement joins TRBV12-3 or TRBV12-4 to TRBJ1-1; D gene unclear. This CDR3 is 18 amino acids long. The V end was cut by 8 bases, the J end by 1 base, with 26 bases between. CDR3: CASPRDTQRIWGNTEAFF. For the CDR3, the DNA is TGTGCCAGCCCTAGAGATACCCAGAGAATTTGGGGGAACACTGAAGCTTTCTTT.

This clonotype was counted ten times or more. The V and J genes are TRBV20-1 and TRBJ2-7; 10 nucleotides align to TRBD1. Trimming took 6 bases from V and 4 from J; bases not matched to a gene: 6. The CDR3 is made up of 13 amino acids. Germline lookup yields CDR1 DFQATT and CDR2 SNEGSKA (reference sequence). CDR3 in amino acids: CSAPRDRGYEQYF. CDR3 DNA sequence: TGCAGTGCCCCCCGGGACAGGGGATACGAGCAGTACTTC.